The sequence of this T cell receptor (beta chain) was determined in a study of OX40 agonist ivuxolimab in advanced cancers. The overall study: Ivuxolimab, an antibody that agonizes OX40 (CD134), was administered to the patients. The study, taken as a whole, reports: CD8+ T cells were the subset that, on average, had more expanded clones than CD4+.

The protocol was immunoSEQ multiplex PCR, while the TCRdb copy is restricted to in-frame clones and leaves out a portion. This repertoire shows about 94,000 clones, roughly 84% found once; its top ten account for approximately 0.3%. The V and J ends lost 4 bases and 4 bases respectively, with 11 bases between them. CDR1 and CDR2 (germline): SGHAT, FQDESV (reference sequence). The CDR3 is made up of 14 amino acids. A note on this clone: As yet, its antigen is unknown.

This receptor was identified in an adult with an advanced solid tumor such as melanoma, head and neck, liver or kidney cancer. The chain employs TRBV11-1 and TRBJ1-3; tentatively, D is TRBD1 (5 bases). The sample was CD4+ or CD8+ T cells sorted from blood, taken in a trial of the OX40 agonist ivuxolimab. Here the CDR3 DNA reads TGTGCCAGCAGCTCAATCGACAGAGGAAACACCATATATTTT. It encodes CASSSIDRGNTIYF.